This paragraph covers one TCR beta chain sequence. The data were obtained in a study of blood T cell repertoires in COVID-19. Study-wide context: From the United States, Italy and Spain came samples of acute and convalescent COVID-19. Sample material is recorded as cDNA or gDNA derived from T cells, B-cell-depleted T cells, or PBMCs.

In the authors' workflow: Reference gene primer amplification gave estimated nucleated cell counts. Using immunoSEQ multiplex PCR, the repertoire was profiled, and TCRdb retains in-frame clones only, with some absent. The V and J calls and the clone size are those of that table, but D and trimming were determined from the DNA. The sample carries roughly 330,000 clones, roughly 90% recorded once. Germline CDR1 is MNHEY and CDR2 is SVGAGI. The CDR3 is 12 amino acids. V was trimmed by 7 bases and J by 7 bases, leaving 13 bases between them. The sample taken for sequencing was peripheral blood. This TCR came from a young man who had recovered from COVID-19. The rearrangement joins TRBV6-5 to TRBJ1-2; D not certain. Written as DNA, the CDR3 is TGTGCCAGCAATTCTTATGAGAGTGGCTACACCTTC. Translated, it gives CASNSYESGYTF.